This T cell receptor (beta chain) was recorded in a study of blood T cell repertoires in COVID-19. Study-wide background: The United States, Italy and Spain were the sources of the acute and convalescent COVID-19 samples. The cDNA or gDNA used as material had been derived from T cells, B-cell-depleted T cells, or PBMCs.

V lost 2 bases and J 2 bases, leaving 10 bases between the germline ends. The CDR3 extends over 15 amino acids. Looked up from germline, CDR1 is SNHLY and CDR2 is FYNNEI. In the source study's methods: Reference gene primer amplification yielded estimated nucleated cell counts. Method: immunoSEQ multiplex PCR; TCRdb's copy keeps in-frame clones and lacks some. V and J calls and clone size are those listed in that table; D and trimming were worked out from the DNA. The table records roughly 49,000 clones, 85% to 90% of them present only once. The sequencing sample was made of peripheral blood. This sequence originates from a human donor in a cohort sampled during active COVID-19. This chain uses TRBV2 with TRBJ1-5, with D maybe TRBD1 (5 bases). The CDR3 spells CASSERRAGNQPQHF. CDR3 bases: TGTGCCAGCAGTGAACGCAGGGCGGGCAATCAGCCCCAGCATTTT.